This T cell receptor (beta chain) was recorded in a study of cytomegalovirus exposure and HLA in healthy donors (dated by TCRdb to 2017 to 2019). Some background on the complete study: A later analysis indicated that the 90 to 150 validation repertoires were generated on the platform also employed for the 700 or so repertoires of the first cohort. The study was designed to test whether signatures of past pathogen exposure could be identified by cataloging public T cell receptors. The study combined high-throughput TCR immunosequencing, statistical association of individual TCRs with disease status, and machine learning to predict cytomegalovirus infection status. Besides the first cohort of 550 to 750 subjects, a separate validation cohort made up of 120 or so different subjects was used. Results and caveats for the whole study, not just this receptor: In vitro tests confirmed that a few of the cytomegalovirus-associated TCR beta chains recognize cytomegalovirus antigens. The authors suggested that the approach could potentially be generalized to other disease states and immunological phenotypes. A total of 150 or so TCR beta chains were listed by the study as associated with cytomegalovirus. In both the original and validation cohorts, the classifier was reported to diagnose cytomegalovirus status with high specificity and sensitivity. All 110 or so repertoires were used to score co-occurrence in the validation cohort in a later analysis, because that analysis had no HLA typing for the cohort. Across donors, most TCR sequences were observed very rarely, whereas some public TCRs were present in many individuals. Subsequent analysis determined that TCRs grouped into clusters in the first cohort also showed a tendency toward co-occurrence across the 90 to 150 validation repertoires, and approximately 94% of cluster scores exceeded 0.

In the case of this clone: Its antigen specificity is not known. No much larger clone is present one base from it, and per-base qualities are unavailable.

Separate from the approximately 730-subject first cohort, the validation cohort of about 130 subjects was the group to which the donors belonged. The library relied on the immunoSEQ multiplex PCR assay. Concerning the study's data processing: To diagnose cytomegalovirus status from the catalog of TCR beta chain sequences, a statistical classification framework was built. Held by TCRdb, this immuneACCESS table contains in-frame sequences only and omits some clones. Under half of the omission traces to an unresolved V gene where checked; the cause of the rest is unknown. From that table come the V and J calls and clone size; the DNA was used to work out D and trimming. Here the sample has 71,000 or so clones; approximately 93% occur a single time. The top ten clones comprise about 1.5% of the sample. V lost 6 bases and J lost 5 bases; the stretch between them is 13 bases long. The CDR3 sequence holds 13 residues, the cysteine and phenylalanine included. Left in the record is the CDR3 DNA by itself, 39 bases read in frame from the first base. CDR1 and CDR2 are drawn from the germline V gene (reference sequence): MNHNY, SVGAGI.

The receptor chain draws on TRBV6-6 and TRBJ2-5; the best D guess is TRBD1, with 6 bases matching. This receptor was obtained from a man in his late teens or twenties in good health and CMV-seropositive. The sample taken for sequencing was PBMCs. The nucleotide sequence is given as TGTGCCAGCAGAACTCCAGGGGTGGAGACCCAGTACTTC. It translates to CASRTPGVETQYF.